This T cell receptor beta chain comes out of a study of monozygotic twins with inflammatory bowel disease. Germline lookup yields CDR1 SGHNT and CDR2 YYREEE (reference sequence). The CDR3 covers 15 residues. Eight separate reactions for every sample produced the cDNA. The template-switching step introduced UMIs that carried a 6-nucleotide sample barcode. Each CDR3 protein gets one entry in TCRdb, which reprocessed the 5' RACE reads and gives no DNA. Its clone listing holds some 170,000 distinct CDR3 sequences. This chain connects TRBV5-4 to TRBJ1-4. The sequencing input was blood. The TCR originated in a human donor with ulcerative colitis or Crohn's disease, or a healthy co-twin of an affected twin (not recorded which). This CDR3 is CASSSGRGFGEKLFF. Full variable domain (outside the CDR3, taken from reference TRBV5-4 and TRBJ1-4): ETGVTQSPTHLIKTRGQQVTLRCSSQSGHNTVSWYQQALGQGPQFIFQYYREEENGRGNFPPRFSGLQFPNYSSELNVNALELDDSALYLCASSSGRGFGEKLFFGSGTQLSVL.